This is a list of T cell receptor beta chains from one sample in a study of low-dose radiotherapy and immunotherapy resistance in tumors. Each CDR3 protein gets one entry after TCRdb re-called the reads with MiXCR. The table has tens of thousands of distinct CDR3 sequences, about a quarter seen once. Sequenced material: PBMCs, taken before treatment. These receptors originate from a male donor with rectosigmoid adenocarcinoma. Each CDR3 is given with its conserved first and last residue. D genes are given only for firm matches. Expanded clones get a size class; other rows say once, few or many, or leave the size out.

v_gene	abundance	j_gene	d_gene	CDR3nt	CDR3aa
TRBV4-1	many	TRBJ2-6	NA	TGCGCCAGCAGCGGGCCAGGAGCTGGGGCCAACGTCCTGACTTTC	CASSGPGAGANVLTF
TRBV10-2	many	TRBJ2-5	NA	TGCGCCAGCACGAGTCAGCACCAAGAGACCCAGTACTTC	CASTSQHQETQYF
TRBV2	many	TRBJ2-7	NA	TGTGCCAGCAGCCCGACTGCGGCTGGCGAGCAGTACTTC	CASSPTAAGEQYF
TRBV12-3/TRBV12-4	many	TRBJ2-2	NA	TGTGCCAGCAGTTCAGCCGGGACTCAAACCGGGGAGCTGTTTTTT	CASSSAGTQTGELFF
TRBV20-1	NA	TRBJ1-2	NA	TGCAGTGCTAGAGAGCAGGGGCATTCCTCTGGCTACACCTTC	CSAREQGHSSGYTF
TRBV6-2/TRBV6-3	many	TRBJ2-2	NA	TGTGCCAGCAGTCCGGACGCGAACACCGGGGAGCTGTTTTTT	CASSPDANTGELFF
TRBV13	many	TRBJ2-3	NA	TGTGCCAGCAGCTTAGTCCGACACGCGCAGTATTTT	CASSLVRHAQYF
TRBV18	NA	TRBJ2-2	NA	TGTGCCAGCCTCCTGGGACGGCACGCGAACACCGGGGAGCTGTTTTTT	CASLLGRHANTGELFF
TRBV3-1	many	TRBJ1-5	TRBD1	TGTGCCAGCAGCCAAGCGTTTTCCCGGGACAGGAAGAATCAGCCCCAGCATTTT	CASSQAFSRDRKNQPQHF
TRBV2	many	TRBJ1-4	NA	TGTGCCACCTCACGGGGCTCCAAAGAAAAACTGTTTTTT	CATSRGSKEKLFF
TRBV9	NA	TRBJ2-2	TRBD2	TGTGCCAGCACGGCGGGAGTGAACACCGGGGAGCTGTTTTTT	CASTAGVNTGELFF
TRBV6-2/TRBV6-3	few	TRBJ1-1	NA	TGTGCCAGCAGTCACCTAGGACAGACGGGGTCCAGCACTGAAGCTTTCTTT	CASSHLGQTGSSTEAFF
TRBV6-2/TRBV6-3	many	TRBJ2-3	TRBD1	TGTGCCAGCACCCCCCTGGGACAGGGGGCGTTGGATACGCAGTATTTT	CASTPLGQGALDTQYF
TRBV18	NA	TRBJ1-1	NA	TGTGCCAGCTCTACCGGGACGGTGAACACTGAAGCTTTCTTT	CASSTGTVNTEAFF
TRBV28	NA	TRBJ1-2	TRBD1	TGTGCCAACAGTCCTGGACAGGTCTATGGCTACACCTTC	CANSPGQVYGYTF
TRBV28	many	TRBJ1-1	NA	TGTGCCAGCAAAACGGGACCTGAAGCTTTCTTT	CASKTGPEAFF
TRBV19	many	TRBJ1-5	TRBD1	TGTGCCAGTAGTTCCCAGGACAGGGCTAGCAATCAGCCCCAGCATTTT	CASSSQDRASNQPQHF
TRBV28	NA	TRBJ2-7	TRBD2	TGTGCCAGCACCTTGGGTGGGGGAGGGATCTCCTACGAGCAGTACTTC	CASTLGGGGISYEQYF
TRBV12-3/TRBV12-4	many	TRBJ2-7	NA	TGTGCCAGCACCGTGTTTGGGGCCTCCTACGAGCAGTACTTC	CASTVFGASYEQYF
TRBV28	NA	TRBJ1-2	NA	TGTGCCAGCAGTCCGAAAGGGCTAGCCTATGGCTACACCTTC	CASSPKGLAYGYTF
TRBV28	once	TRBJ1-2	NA	TGTGCCAGCCGGGTTTCCAGGCGTACTCTCGGCTACACCTTC	CASRVSRRTLGYTF
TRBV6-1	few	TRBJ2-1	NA	TGTGCCAGCCAAGACGGACTCTCCTACAATGAGCAGTTCTTC	CASQDGLSYNEQFF
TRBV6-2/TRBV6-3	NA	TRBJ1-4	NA	TGTGCCAGCGCCGCCCCGGGACATGAGGTGTTTTTTTTT	CASAAPGHEVFFF
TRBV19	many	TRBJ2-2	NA	TGTGCCAGTACCCGTCCCGGACTCCCCACCGGGGAGCTGTTTTTT	CASTRPGLPTGELFF
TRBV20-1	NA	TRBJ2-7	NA	TGCAGTGCTACGTTGCAGTCCGGCGGGAACGAGCAGTACTTC	CSATLQSGGNEQYF
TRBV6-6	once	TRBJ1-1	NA	TGTGCCAGCAGTCCCACTGAGAACACTGAAGCTTTCTTT	CASSPTENTEAFF
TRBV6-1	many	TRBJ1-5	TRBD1	TGTGCCAGCAGACATACCCTTGACAGGGTGGGCAATCAGCCCCAGCATTTT	CASRHTLDRVGNQPQHF
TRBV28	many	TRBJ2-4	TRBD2	TGTGCCAGCAGTCAGTCCAGGAGCGGGGATGGGCATCGGTACTTC	CASSQSRSGDGHRYF
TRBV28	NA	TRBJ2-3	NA	TGTGCCAGCAGGGGTGGAAGTTTTCGCACAGATACGCAGTATTTT	CASRGGSFRTDTQYF
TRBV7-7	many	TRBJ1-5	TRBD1	TGTGCCAGCAGCTTGGGACAGGGTCAGCCCCAGCATTTT	CASSLGQGQPQHF
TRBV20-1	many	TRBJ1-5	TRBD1	TGCAGTGCTAGTGTCGGGACAGGCGGCGAGCCCCAGCATTTT	CSASVGTGGEPQHF
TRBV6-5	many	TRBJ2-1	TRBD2	TGTGCCAGCAGCTCCGGGACTAGCGGGAGGGCCAACAATGAGCAGTTCTTC	CASSSGTSGRANNEQFF
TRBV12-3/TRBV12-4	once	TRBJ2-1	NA	TGTGCCAGCAGTTTCGGGGGCCCCTACAATGAGCAGTTCTTC	CASSFGGPYNEQFF
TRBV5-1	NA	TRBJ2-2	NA	TGCGCCAGCAGCTTGCCGCAGAACACCGGGGAGCTGTTTTTT	CASSLPQNTGELFF
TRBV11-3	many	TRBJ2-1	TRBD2	TGTGCCAGCAGCTCATCGGGGGGAACCTACAATGAGCAGTTCTTC	CASSSSGGTYNEQFF
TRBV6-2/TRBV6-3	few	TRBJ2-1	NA	TGTGCCAGCATCGAAGCGGGGACAGCTAAGGCCTACAATGAGCAGTTCTTC	CASIEAGTAKAYNEQFF
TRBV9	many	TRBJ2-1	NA	TGTGCCAGCAGCCCTCAGGGACTGGACTCCTACAATGAGCAGTTCTTC	CASSPQGLDSYNEQFF
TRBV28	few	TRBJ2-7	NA	TGTGCCAGCAGTTACCCGAGGCCCTACGAGCAGTACTTC	CASSYPRPYEQYF
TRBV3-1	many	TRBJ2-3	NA	TGTGCCAGCAGCCGTCAGGGTTTCACAGATACGCAGTATTTT	CASSRQGFTDTQYF
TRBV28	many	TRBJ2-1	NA	TGTGCCAGCAGTTTTCCTTCCCGGACTCCAAGAATCTACAATGAGCAGTTCTTC	CASSFPSRTPRIYNEQFF
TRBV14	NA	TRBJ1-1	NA	TGTGCCAGCAGCCCCAAGGGGGGGAGGACTGAAGCTTTCTTT	CASSPKGGRTEAFF
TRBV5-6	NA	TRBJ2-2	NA	TGTGCCAGCAGCTTTTGGGGTACGGGAAGGGAGCTGTTTTTT	CASSFWGTGRELFF
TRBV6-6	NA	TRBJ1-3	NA	TGTGCCAGCAGTGCTGAGGGGGGAAACACCATATATTTT	CASSAEGGNTIYF
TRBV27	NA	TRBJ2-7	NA	TGTGCCAGCACAGGGCCCTCCTACGAGCAGTACTTC	CASTGPSYEQYF
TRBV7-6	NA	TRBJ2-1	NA	TGTGCCAGCAGCCCCCCAGTGGAGAACTACAATGAGCAGTTCTTC	CASSPPVENYNEQFF
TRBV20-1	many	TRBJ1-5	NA	TGCAGTGCTACCACAGGGTCTGGTCAGCCCCAGCATTTT	CSATTGSGQPQHF
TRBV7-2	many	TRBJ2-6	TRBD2	TGTGCCAGCAGCCGTAGCGGGGGGGCATCGGGGGCCAACGTCCTGACTTTC	CASSRSGGASGANVLTF
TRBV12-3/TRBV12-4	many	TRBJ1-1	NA	TGTGCCAGCAGTTTCGCCACTGAAGCTTTCTTT	CASSFATEAFF
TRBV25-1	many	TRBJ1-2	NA	TGTGCCAGCAGTGAAGCAGGGTCTCACTATGGCTACACCTTC	CASSEAGSHYGYTF
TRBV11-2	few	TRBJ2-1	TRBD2	TGTGCCAGCAGCAACCTAGCGGGAAACTTCTACAATGAGCAGTTCTTC	CASSNLAGNFYNEQFF
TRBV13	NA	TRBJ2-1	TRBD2	TGTGCCAGCAGTGAAGATGGCGGGAGGTCCAATGAGCAGTTCTTC	CASSEDGGRSNEQFF
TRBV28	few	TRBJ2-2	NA	TGTGCCAGCAGTTTCGCCCCGGATAGGGCGACGACCGGGGAGCTGTTTTTT	CASSFAPDRATTGELFF
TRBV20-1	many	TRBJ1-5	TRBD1	TGCAGTGCTAGCGGAACGGGACAGAGTTACCATAGCAATCAGCCCCAGCATTTT	CSASGTGQSYHSNQPQHF
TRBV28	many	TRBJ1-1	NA	TGTGCCAGCAGTTTAAATGGCGGTGAAGCTTTCTTT	CASSLNGGEAFF
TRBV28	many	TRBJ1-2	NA	TGTGCCAGCAGAGTTCAGGGTAACTATGGCTACACCTTC	CASRVQGNYGYTF
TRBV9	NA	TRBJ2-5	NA	TGTGCCAGCAGCGTAGCTCGACGGGAAAGTACCTACCAAGAGACCCAGTACTTC	CASSVARRESTYQETQYF
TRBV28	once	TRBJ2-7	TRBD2	TGTGCCAGCAGGCTAAGCGGGGACTCCTACGAGCAGTACTTC	CASRLSGDSYEQYF
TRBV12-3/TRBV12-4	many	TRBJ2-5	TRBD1	TGTGCCAGCAGTCACCGCCCCGGGACAGGGGGGGAGACCCAGTACTTC	CASSHRPGTGGETQYF
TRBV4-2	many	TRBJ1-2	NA	TGTGCCAGCAGCCCCGCAGACGCAGCTAACTATGGCTACACCTTC	CASSPADAANYGYTF
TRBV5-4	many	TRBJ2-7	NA	TGTGCCAGCAGCTGGACAGGGAGGGTCGAGCAGTACTTC	CASSWTGRVEQYF